The clone carrying this TCR beta chain was observed once. Antigen specificity is unknown. The V end was cut by 5 bases, the J end by 2 bases, with 10 bases between. The CDR3 sequence is 15 residues long. CDR1 and CDR2 from the germline V gene are SEHNR and FQNEAQ (reference sequence). Use of 60 Vbeta and 13 Jbeta primers characterized the PCR. Method: immunoSEQ multiplex PCR; TCRdb's copy keeps in-frame clones and lacks some. The sample shows roughly 160,000 clones, about 85% of them seen only once. This sample is part of a study of cytomegalovirus exposure and HLA in healthy donors. Study information: HLA-typed donors were the source of roughly 80 million unique TCRs held in an early data release.

Healthy bone marrow donors supplied every sample. The study's findings and limits: The dataset shows that most TCR sequences were rare, while some public TCRs occurred in many donors. Reportedly, TCR beta sequences accurately predicted HLA-A and HLA-B alleles in most subjects.

The genes are TRBV7-9 and TRBJ2-6, with D possibly TRBD1 on 6 matching bases. Sequenced: PBMCs. The clonotype originates from a man under 40 in good health and CMV-seropositive. CDR3 coding DNA: TGTGCCAGCAGCACAAACAGGGCTGGGGCCAACGTCCTGACTTTC. Residues: CASSTNRAGANVLTF.